A single sample gave rise to the 9 T cell receptor beta chains below, sequenced in a study of blood T cell repertoires in COVID-19. This table comes from immunoSEQ multiplex PCR, and its TCRdb copy is limited to in-frame clones, with some not included. The data show 200,000 or so clones, roughly nine tenths seen once. The sample consisted of PBMCs or T cells enriched from blood (not recorded which). Receptor source: a middle-aged woman with acute COVID-19.

The V and J genes are TRBV30 and TRBJ1-1; D remains unclear. Deletions cut 4 bases from V and 4 bases from J, with 13 bases between. This CDR3 has 13 amino acids. The germline CDR1 and CDR2 sequences are GTSNPN and SVGIG (reference sequence). CDR3 sequence: CAWNRRTITEAFF. As DNA, the CDR3 is TGTGCCTGGAATAGGAGGACCATCACTGAAGCTTTCTTT.

V is TRBV3-1 (or the pseudogene TRBV3-2) and J is TRBJ2-7; TRBD1 matches 9 bases. With V trimmed by 7 bases and J by 0 bases, 10 bases remained unmatched. Germline V gene lookup returns CDR1 LGHDT and CDR2 YNNKEL (reference sequence). CDR3 size: 16 residues. The chain's CDR3 is CASKGAPGQGSYEQYF. DNA for the CDR3: TGTGCCAGCAAGGGAGCCCCGGGACAGGGCTCCTACGAGCAGTACTTC.

This sequence joins TRBV18 and TRBJ2-1; 10 bases fit TRBD2. Germline V gene sequence: CDR1 KGHSH, CDR2 LQKENI. J lost 6 bases, V lost 3 bases, and 8 bases had no gene match. This CDR3 region has 16 residues. The CDR3: CASSPSGVAGGNEQFF. CDR3 DNA: TGTGCCAGCTCACCCTCCGGGGTAGCGGGAGGCAATGAGCAGTTCTTC.

The chain recombines TRBV13 with TRBJ1-5; TRBD1 matches at 7 bases. The germline V gene encodes CDR1 PRHDT and CDR2 FYEKMQ (reference sequence). The CDR3 extends over 13 amino acids. J lost 4 bases, V lost 5 bases, and 2 bases had no gene match. Written as DNA, the CDR3 is TGTGCCAGCAGCCGGACAGGTAATCAGCCCCAGCATTTT. Protein: CASSRTGNQPQHF. Using reference TRBV13 and TRBJ1-5 for the parts outside the CDR3, the full variable domain is AAGVIQSPRHLIKEKRETATLKCYPIPRHDTVYWYQQGPGQDPQFLISFYEKMQSDKGSIPDRFSAQQFSDYHSELNMSSLELGDSALYFCASSRTGNQPQHFGDGTRLSIL.

The chain joins TRBV10-3 to TRBJ2-5; D may be TRBD2 (5 bases). The germline V gene has CDR1 ENHRY and CDR2 SYGVKD. This CDR3 is 12 amino acids long. V gave up 6 bases and J gave up 1 base, with 6 bases separating them. This CDR3 is CAIRDFQETQYF. The CDR3 region has the DNA TGTGCCATCAGGGACTTCCAAGAGACCCAGTACTTC.

V usage is TRBV3-1 (or the pseudogene TRBV3-2) and J usage is TRBJ2-1, with TRBD2 matching over 8 bases. V shed 3 bases, J shed 0 bases, and the junction held 1 base outside the gene matches. There are 15 residues in the CDR3. From germline, CDR1 is LGHDT and CDR2 YNNKEL (reference sequence). CDR3 amino acids: CASSQTSASYNEQFF. CDR3 DNA: TGTGCCAGCAGCCAGACTAGCGCCTCCTACAATGAGCAGTTCTTC.

The chain carries TRBV5-1 and TRBJ1-2; 10 bases agree with TRBD1. Trimming removed 4 bases from V and 3 bases from J; junction bases left unmatched: 18. The V gene's germline CDR1 is SGHRS and CDR2 YFSETQ. The CDR3 is 19 residues long. The CDR3 sequence: CASSTYPPTGGKSDYGYTF. In nucleotides, the CDR3 is TGCGCCAGCAGCACGTATCCCCCGACAGGGGGCAAATCGGACTATGGCTACACCTTC.

The chain links TRBV7-3 to TRBJ2-2; D is unclear. Trimming shortened V by 3 bases and J by 4 bases, and 12 bases separated the two germline ends. The CDR3 loop spans 15 amino acids. Per germline, CDR1 SGHTA and CDR2 FQGTGA. CDR3 sequence (DNA): TGTGCCAGCAGCTTGATCAGCGTAGGCACCGGGGAGCTGTTTTTT. Its translation is CASSLISVGTGELFF.

The chain is built from TRBV11-2 and TRBJ2-5; tentative D call: TRBD2 (6 bases). The CDR3 is 15 residues long. Trimming shortened V by 2 bases and J by 7 bases, and 17 bases separated the two germline ends. CDR1 SGHAT and CDR2 FQNNGV come from the germline V gene. The CDR3 sequence: CASSLRLDLLGTQYF. The CDR3 nucleotides are TGTGCCAGCAGCTTACGACTAGACCTGCTGGGGACCCAGTACTTC.